Here is one TCR beta chain with its context. No antigen is known for it. The sample originates from a study of T-cell memory formation after mild COVID-19. Study-level results: Clones that shrank (day 15 to 85) were balanced CD4/CD8, whereas later expanders leaned CD4+. Proof of SARS-CoV-2 specificity was absent for the second-wave clones that crested on day 37.

5'RACE with constant-segment primers yielded barcoded, UMI-tagged TCR alpha and TCR beta cDNA libraries. TCRdb fed the 5' RACE reads into MiXCR, producing one record per CDR3 protein. The sample has around 130,000 distinct CDR3 sequences, 13% to 15% seen once. This TCR derives from an adult woman who had mild COVID-19 (a few samples of this study predate the infection). Cell type and time point are not known. The source material was PBMCs or a T cell subset sorted from them (not recorded which).

This CDR3 is CASSLVQPSNEQFF. In DNA, the CDR3 is TGTGCCAGCAGCTTGGTCCAGCCGAGCAATGAGCAGTTCTTC. The chain recombines TRBV7-2 with TRBJ2-1; D is uncertain. The CDR3 runs to 14 residues. In germline, CDR1 is SGHTA, CDR2 FQGNSA. V was clipped by 3 bases and J by 6 bases, with 12 bases between them. Full variable domain (rest looked up from reference TRBV7-2 and TRBJ2-1): GAGVSQSPSNKVTEKGKDVELRCDPISGHTALYWYRQSLGQGLEFLIYFQGNSAPDKSGLPSDRFSAERTGGSVSTLTIQRTQQEDSAVYLCASSLVQPSNEQFFGPGTRLTVL.